This paragraph reports one T cell receptor (beta chain). The table lists this clonotype with a few counts. Its recognized antigen is unknown. It has no much larger one-base neighbor in the sample; base qualities were not kept. The CDR3 runs 14 amino acids, cysteine and phenylalanine included. The sequence is cut down to CDR3 DNA, 42 bases in frame from base 1. CDR1 SGHRS and CDR2 YFSETQ were looked up in the germline V gene. To demonstrate the VDJtools post-analysis software, the study profiled TCR beta repertoires from the peripheral blood of about 13 young patients with multiple sclerosis. The multiple sclerosis patients were children and adolescents ranging in age from about 6 to 16 years. The library relied on PCR. The sequencing machine was an Illumina HiSeq 2500. To reduce PCR and sequencing biases, unique molecular identifiers were incorporated into the TCR beta cDNA libraries. Approximately 500,000 cDNA molecules were obtained for every 1 to 10 million input T cells, so each molecule roughly corresponded to one T cell. The same protocol used for the earlier healthy control dataset was applied to prepare and sequence the patient libraries. Samples belonging to the same batch were prepared together, multiplexed and sequenced on a shared HiSeq lane. As for the authors' bioinformatics: Raw barcoded reads were processed with MIGEC, and single-read molecular identifier groups were discarded before consensus assembly and CDR3 extraction. Clonotype tables were post-analysed with VDJtools, and diversity was normalized by down-sampling all datasets to the smallest sample size. In repertoire overlap clustering, CDR3 amino acid sequences, but not nucleotide sequences, were matched to correct batch-related cross-sample contamination. Starting from the raw public reads, TCRdb applied fastp trimming at Q25, assembled clones with MiXCR and retained in-frame beta chains. Here each entry gathers all rows of one CDR3 protein and keeps the most common genes and DNA. These V and J calls originate from TCRdb's pipeline instead of the authors' own analysis. The sample yields more than 350,000 distinct CDR3 sequences; over 30% were counted once. The biggest ten clones account for under 9% of the sample.

This entry is derived from a study of post-analysis software for immune sequencing data (dated by TCRdb to 2014 to 2015). Context from the whole study: Recorded disease courses included relapsing-remitting, secondary progressive and progressive-relapsing multiple sclerosis, with some patients lacking subtype annotation. A subset of samples was prepared in parallel using single-end sample barcoding, then pooled and co-amplified after Illumina adapter ligation. The multiple sclerosis patient repertoires were compared with more than 10 previously published healthy control repertoires from donors aged 6 to 25 years.

General conclusions and limits of the study: Four to six TRBV segments, including TRBV5-6, TRBV5-1 and TRBV20-1, were significantly more frequent in patients than controls. The multiple sclerosis patient group was slightly younger than the control group. When samples were clustered directly using the F measure, samples prepared in the same batch co-clustered strongly, which prompted a batch-effect correction. Multiple sclerosis patients had significantly lower normalized Chao1 diversity than controls, a result that suggests substantial peripheral T-cell clonal expansion.

The rearrangement joined TRBV5-1 to TRBJ2-5; no confident D gene assignment can be made. Judging by the DNA end, TRBJ2-7 fits better; the J call may be wrong. This sequence was found in a girl aged 2-10 years with multiple sclerosis. Input material: blood. DNA sequence: TGCGCCAGCAGCTGGCAGGACGGCTGGTCCGAGCAGTACTTC. This yields the protein CASSWQDGWSEQYF.